This T cell receptor beta chain comes out of a study of PD-1 blockade in classical Hodgkin lymphoma. The CDR3 has 15 residues. The V end lost 1 base, the J end lost 2 bases, and 9 bases lay between the germline ends. Germline values: CDR1 SEHNR, CDR2 FQNEAQ (reference sequence). The table came from immunoSEQ multiplex PCR; TCRdb's copy has only in-frame clones and leaves some out. The repertoire includes tens of thousands of clones, about 80% of them detected once, and around 20% sits in the top ten. Described time point: cycle 4 day 1 (C4D1), after less than 7 weeks of nivolumab. Each and every patient relapsed after autologous stem cell transplantation, and patients got differing brentuximab vedotin exposure.

V is TRBV7-9 and J is TRBJ2-1; D not certain. The clonotype comes from a human donor with classical Hodgkin lymphoma. The sample was peripheral blood mononuclear cells (PBMCs), taken before the fourth cycle of nivolumab. Here the CDR3 DNA reads TGTGCCAGCAGCTTAGTCCTAGAAGCCTACAATGAGCAGTTCTTC. Translation gives CASSLVLEAYNEQFF.